Sequencing of this T cell receptor beta chain was carried out in a study of neurological immune-mediated disorders. The team produced cDNA through 5'RACE using 10-nucleotide random UMIs. TCRdb itself ran the 5' RACE reads through MiXCR, one entry per CDR3 protein. Of about 46,000 distinct CDR3 sequences in the sample, roughly 4.1% were seen once. The germline gives CDR1 SGDLS, CDR2 YYNGEE. Trimming cost V 3 bases and J 6 bases, with 16 bases left between them. The CDR3 totals 15 residues. The unsorted libraries were produced from 2 million PBMCs held at -80 C. General study results and limits: One related-CDR3 cluster, identified by phylogenetic grouping, held the repertoires of 18 of 34 multiple sclerosis patients and was a possible signature.

This clonotype showed up many times. No antigen is known for it. The sample was PBMCs. V usage is TRBV9 and J usage is TRBJ2-1; D not certain. The clonotype comes from a woman aged 55-69 years with multiple sclerosis. CDR3 sequence reads: CASSAFGGIVNEQFF. CDR3 sequence (DNA): TGTGCCAGCAGCGCTTTCGGTGGGATCGTCAATGAGCAGTTCTTC.